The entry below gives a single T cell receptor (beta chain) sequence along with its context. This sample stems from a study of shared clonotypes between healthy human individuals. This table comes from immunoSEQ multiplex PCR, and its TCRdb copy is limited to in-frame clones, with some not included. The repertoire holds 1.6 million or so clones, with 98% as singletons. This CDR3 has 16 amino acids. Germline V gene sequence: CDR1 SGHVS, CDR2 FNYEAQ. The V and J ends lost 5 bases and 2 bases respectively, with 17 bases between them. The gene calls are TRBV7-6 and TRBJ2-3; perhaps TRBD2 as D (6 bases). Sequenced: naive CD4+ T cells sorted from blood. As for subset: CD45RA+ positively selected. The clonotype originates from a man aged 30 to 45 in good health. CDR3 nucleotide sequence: TGTGCCAGCAGCCCCCGGGCGGAGGGGCACACAGATACGCAGTATTTT. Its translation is CASSPRAEGHTDTQYF.